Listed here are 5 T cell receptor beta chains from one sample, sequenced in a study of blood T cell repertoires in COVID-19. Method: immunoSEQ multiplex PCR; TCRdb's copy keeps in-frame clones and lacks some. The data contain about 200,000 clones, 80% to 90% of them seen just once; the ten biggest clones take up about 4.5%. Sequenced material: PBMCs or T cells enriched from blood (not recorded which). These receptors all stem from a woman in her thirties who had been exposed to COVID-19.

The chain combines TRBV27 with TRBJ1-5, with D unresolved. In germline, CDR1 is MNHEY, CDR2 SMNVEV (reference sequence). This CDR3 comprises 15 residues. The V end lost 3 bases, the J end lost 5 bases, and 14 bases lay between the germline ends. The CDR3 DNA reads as TGTGCCAGCAGTTTTTCCGGGAGACTCGATCAGCCCCAGCATTTT. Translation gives CASSFSGRLDQPQHF.

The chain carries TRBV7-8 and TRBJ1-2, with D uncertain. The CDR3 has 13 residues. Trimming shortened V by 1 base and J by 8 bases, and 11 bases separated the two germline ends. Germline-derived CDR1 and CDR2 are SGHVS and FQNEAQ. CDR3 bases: TGTGCCAGCAGCTTAGGCGCGGGTCTCGGCTACACCTTC. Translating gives CASSLGAGLGYTF.

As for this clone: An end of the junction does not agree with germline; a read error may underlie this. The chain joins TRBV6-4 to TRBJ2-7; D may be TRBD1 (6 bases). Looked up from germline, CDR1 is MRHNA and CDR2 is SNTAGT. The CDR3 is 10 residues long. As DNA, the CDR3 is TGTGCCAGCAGTAGCAGGGGAAGGGACTTC. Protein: CASSSRGRDF.

The CDR3 DNA reads as TGCAGTGCTAGTAGCGCTTTGGTGAACACTGAAGCTTTCTTT. Residues: CSASSALVNTEAFF. The rearrangement links TRBV20-1 to TRBJ1-1; D not certain. Germline V gives CDR1 DFQATT, CDR2 SNEGSKA (reference sequence). V was cut by 3 bases and J by 0 bases, with 11 bases left in between. The CDR3 is made up of 14 amino acids.

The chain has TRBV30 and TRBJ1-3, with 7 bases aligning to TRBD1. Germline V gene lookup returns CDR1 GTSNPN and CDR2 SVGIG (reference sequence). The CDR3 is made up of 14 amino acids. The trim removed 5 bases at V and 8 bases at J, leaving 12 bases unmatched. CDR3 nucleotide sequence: TGTGCCTGGGGGGGAGGAGGGGGCGCGGACACCATATATTTT. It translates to CAWGGGGGADTIYF.